These 2 T cell receptor beta chains share one sample of origin, sequenced in a study of blood T cell repertoires in COVID-19. TCRdb's copy holds only in-frame clones and misses some; the assay was immunoSEQ multiplex PCR. The sample includes some 250,000 clones, approximately 90% seen only once; the top ten take 0.99%. Sequencing was performed on peripheral blood. These receptors originate from a woman between 40 and 55 years old who had recovered from COVID-19.

The genes are TRBV3-1 (or the pseudogene TRBV3-2) and TRBJ2-5, with 7 bases identical to TRBD2. V dropped 4 bases and J dropped 5; count of bases not matched to a gene: 4. The CDR3 spans 13 residues. Germline CDR1 is LGHDT and CDR2 is YNNKEL (reference sequence). CDR3 DNA: TGTGCCAGCAGCCGGTCCGGGGGGGAGACCCAGTACTTC. The encoded protein is CASSRSGGETQYF.

The chain joins TRBV7-3 to TRBJ1-1; TRBD1 might be the D (5 bases). Between the trimmed V and J ends, which lost 5 bases and 4 bases, there was a span of 11 bases. CDR3 length: 13 residues. The germline V gene has CDR1 SGHTA and CDR2 FQGTGA. CDR3 protein: CASSPREGTEAFF. The CDR3 coding sequence is TGTGCCAGCAGCCCCAGGGAGGGCACTGAAGCTTTCTTT.